The 17 T cell receptor beta chains below were found in one sample sequenced in a study of OX40 agonist ivuxolimab in advanced cancers. Method: immunoSEQ multiplex PCR; TCRdb's copy keeps in-frame clones and lacks some. Of nearly 50,000 clones listed, approximately 86% are singletons. The specimen comprised CD4+ or CD8+ T cells sorted from blood, sampled in a trial of the OX40 agonist ivuxolimab. The source is an adult with an advanced solid tumor such as melanoma, head and neck, liver or kidney cancer.

The rearrangement uses TRBV6-5 and TRBJ2-7, with 11 bases that match TRBD1. CDR3 size: 15 residues. Germline V CDR1 and CDR2: MNHEY, SVGAGI. The V and J ends lost 0 bases and 2 bases, in that order; junction bases with no gene match: 0. The CDR3 loop is CASSYSGQGAYEQYF. The CDR3, as DNA: TGTGCCAGCAGTTACTCGGGACAGGGGGCCTACGAGCAGTACTTC.

This clone was detected only a few times. The rearrangement uses TRBV7-7 and TRBJ2-5; 9 bases are a match to TRBD1. CDR3 length equals 16 residues. V lost 1 base and J lost 6; bases outside the gene matches: 9. The germline gives CDR1 SSHAT, CDR2 FNYEAQ (reference sequence). CDR3 sequence: CASSLGFGGQGQTQYF. The CDR3 DNA is TGTGCCAGCAGCTTAGGCTTCGGGGGACAGGGCCAGACCCAGTACTTC.

This rearrangement joins TRBV10-3 to TRBJ1-1; maybe TRBD1 (6 bases). This CDR3 has 15 amino acids. V shed 7 bases and J shed 4 bases, with 19 bases lying between them. Germline-derived CDR1 and CDR2 are ENHRY and SYGVKD. CDR3 bases: TGTGCCATCAAGATTTCAGGGGAAAGGGTCACTGAAGCTTTCTTT. It specifies CAIKISGERVTEAFF.

The rearrangement uses TRBV6-5 and TRBJ2-2, with D perhaps TRBD1 or TRBD2 (5 bases each). Trimming pared 4 bases from V and 3 bases from J, leaving 9 bases between. Germline V gene lookup returns CDR1 MNHEY and CDR2 SVGAGI. The CDR3 is 14 residues long. The CDR3 is CASSFLGDTGELFF. In nucleotides, the CDR3 is TGTGCCAGCAGTTTTTTGGGGGACACCGGGGAGCTGTTTTTT.

This clone was recorded only once. J is TRBJ2-2 and V is TRBV5-4; D tentatively reads TRBD1 or TRBD2 (5 bases each). This CDR3 has 15 residues. V was pared by 4 bases and J by 3 bases, with 13 bases between. The germline V gene has CDR1 SGHNT and CDR2 YYREEE (reference sequence). The CDR3 nucleotides are TGTGCCAGCAGCCAGGCCACGGGACACACCGGGGAGCTGTTTTTT. It translates to CASSQATGHTGELFF.

This clone was seen only a few times. The chain has TRBV13 and TRBJ1-1; 8 nucleotides line up with TRBD1. This CDR3 contains 14 residues. Trimming at V came to 5 bases and at J to 0 bases, leaving 2 bases not matched to a gene. CDR1 is PRHDT and CDR2 is FYEKMQ in the germline V gene (reference sequence). This CDR3 reads CASSQTGVNTEAFF. The CDR3 nucleotides read TGTGCCAGCAGCCAGACAGGGGTGAACACTGAAGCTTTCTTT.

The chain recombines TRBV27 with TRBJ2-5; D is ambiguous. The CDR3 loop spans 15 amino acids. Germline values: CDR1 MNHEY, CDR2 SMNVEV (reference sequence). V was pared by 6 bases and J by 5 bases, with 19 bases between. This CDR3 reads CASRPSGVGIETQYF. In DNA form, the CDR3 reads TGTGCCAGCAGACCCTCGGGTGTAGGGATTGAGACCCAGTACTTC.

Only a few counts were recorded for this clone. This chain connects TRBV5-6 to TRBJ2-7; D is uncertain. From germline, CDR1 is SGHDT and CDR2 YYEEEE. The length of the CDR3 is 11 residues. Trimming stripped 2 bases from V and 3 bases from J, with 3 bases between. CDR3 region: CASSFLYEQYF. The CDR3 DNA is TGTGCCAGCAGCTTTCTCTACGAGCAGTACTTC.

This clone was observed a single time. CDR3 nucleotide sequence: TGTGCCAGCAGCCACCCCGGGCCTTACAATGAGCAGTTCTTC. Residues: CASSHPGPYNEQFF. The V call is TRBV14, the J call TRBJ2-1; D gene ambiguous. Germline V lookup: CDR1 SGHDN, CDR2 FVKESK. This CDR3 contains 14 residues. Trimming took off 3 bases at V and 4 bases at J, with 10 bases between the two ends. The complete variable domain, with remaining parts taken from reference TRBV14 and TRBJ2-1, reads EAGVTQFPSHSVIEKGQTVTLRCDPISGHDNLYWYRRVMGKEIKFLLHFVKESKQDESGMPNNRFLAERTGGTYSTLKVQPAELEDSGVYFCASSHPGPYNEQFFGPGTRLTVL.

This clone is categorized as medium-sized. J is TRBJ1-1 and V is TRBV10-2, with D maybe TRBD1 (6 bases). The CDR3 is made up of 16 amino acids. Trimming shortened V by 3 bases and J by 1 base, and 15 bases separated the two germline ends. Germline-derived CDR1 and CDR2 are WSHSY and SAAADI. CDR3: CASSESWDKTNTEAFF. CDR3 DNA: TGCGCCAGCAGTGAATCGTGGGACAAGACGAACACTGAAGCTTTCTTT.

The chain carries TRBV7-8 and TRBJ2-1, with 12 bases lining up with TRBD2. Germline-derived CDR1 and CDR2 are SGHVS and FQNEAQ. CDR3 length: 15 residues. The trim removed 3 bases at V and 9 bases at J, leaving 6 bases unmatched. CDR3: CASSLASGRASEQFF. In nucleotides, the CDR3 is TGTGCCAGCAGCTTGGCTAGCGGGAGGGCCAGTGAGCAGTTCTTC.

The chain uses TRBV15 and TRBJ2-7; 8 bases are shared with TRBD1. Germline-derived CDR1 and CDR2 are LNHNV and YYDKDF (reference sequence). The CDR3 spans 15 residues. Trimming took 3 bases from V and 4 from J; bases not matched to a gene: 8. CDR3 in DNA: TGTGCCACCAGCAGTCACGGACAGGGCGGGTACGAGCAGTACTTC. It translates to CATSSHGQGGYEQYF.

The chain employs TRBV30 and TRBJ1-5; unclear D gene. This CDR3 is built from 13 residues. Germline V gene data show CDR1 as GTSNPN and CDR2 as SVGIG (reference sequence). CDR3 in amino acids: CACSDRSNQPQHF. CDR3 in DNA: TGTGCTTGTTCGGACCGTAGCAATCAGCCCCAGCATTTT. Filled out from reference TRBV30 and TRBJ1-5, the complete variable domain reads SQTIHQWPATLVQPVGSPLSLECTVEGTSNPNLYWYRQAAGRGLQLLFYSVGIGQISSEVPQNLSASRPQDRQFILSSKKLLLSDSGFYLCACSDRSNQPQHFGDGTRLSIL.

This sequence joins TRBV30 and TRBJ1-1, with unresolved D. The V and J ends lost 5 bases and 4 bases respectively, with 17 bases between them. The CDR3 length is 14 residues. Per the germline V gene, CDR1 is GTSNPN and CDR2 is SVGIG (reference sequence). CDR3 amino acids: CAWQDGLIGTEAFF. The CDR3 DNA is TGTGCCTGGCAAGACGGGTTGATTGGCACTGAAGCTTTCTTT.

This rearrangement joins TRBV30 to TRBJ1-2; TRBD1 aligns across 8 bases. This CDR3 spans 14 amino acids. The germline gives CDR1 GTSNPN, CDR2 SVGIG (reference sequence). V was pared by 1 base and J by 3 bases, with 4 bases of the junction left unmatched. As DNA, the CDR3 is TGTGCCTGGAGTGGACAGGGGCGGGACTATGGCTACACCTTC. Encoded protein: CAWSGQGRDYGYTF.

The chain employs TRBV7-9 and TRBJ2-7; D remains unclear. CDR1 and CDR2 (germline): SEHNR, FQNEAQ (reference sequence). There are 12 residues in the CDR3. V gave up 10 bases and J gave up 1 base, with 11 bases separating them. CDR3 in DNA: TGTGCCACCCGGCTAGGGTCCTACGAGCAGTACTTC. Its translation is CATRLGSYEQYF.

A few counts support this clone. The chain carries TRBV5-1 and TRBJ1-1; 7 bases are a match to TRBD1. The CDR3 is made up of 13 amino acids. Germline lookup yields CDR1 SGHRS and CDR2 YFSETQ. V was clipped by 3 bases and J by 7 bases; unmatched bases: 6. The CDR3 nucleotides read TGCGCCAGCAGCTCGGGACAGCAGAGTGAAGCTTTCTTT. This codes for CASSSGQQSEAFF.